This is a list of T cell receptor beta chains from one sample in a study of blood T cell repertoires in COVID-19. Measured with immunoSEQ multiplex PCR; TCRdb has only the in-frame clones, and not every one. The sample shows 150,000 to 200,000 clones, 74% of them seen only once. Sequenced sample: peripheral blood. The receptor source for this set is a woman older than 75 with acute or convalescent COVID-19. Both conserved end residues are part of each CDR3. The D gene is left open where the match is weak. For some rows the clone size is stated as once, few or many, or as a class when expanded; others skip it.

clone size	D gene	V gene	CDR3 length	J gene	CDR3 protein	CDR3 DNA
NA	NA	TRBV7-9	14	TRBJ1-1	CASSLRGLSTEAFF	TGTGCCAGCAGCTTACGGGGGTTAAGCACTGAAGCTTTCTTT
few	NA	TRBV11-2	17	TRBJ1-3	CASSLDAGGSSGNTIYF	TGTGCCAGCAGCTTAGATGCGGGCGGAAGCTCTGGAAACACCATATATTTT
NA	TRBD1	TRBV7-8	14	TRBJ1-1	CASSRRTGNTEAFF	TGTGCCAGCAGCAGGAGGACAGGGAACACTGAAGCTTTCTTT
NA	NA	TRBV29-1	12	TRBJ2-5	CSAEVEGETQYF	TGCAGCGCCGAGGTGGAGGGAGAGACCCAGTACTTC
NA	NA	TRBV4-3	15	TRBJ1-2	CASSQDPRGTYGYTF	TGCGCCAGCAGCCAAGATCCTCGGGGTACTTATGGCTACACCTTC
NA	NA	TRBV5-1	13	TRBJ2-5	CASSKQGWETQYF	TGCGCCAGCAGCAAGCAGGGGTGGGAGACCCAGTACTTC
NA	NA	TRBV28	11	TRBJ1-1	CASHRDTEAFF	TGTGCCAGCCACCGGGACACTGAAGCTTTCTTT
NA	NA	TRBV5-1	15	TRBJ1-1	CASSPGRLEDTEAFF	TGCGCCAGCAGCCCGGGTCGCCTAGAGGACACTGAAGCTTTCTTT
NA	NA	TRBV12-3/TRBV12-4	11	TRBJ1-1	CASSLRDEAFF	TGTGCCAGCAGTCTGAGGGATGAAGCTTTCTTT
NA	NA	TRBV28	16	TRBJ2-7	CASSTSSGSYSYEQYF	TGTGCCAGCAGTACTTCTTCCGGGTCCTACTCCTACGAGCAGTACTTC
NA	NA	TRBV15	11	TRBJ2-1	CATSHGGEQFF	TGTGCCACCAGCCATGGAGGGGAGCAGTTCTTC
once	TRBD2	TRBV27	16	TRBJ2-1	CASSLSSGGSYNEQFF	TGTGCCAGCAGTTTATCAAGCGGGGGGTCCTACAATGAGCAGTTCTTC
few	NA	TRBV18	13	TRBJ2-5	CASSLWTGETQYF	TGTGCCAGCTCACTATGGACGGGGGAGACCCAGTACTTC
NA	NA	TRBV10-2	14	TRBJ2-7	CASINRRPPTEQYF	TGCGCCAGTATAAACAGGAGACCTCCTACCGAGCAGTACTTC
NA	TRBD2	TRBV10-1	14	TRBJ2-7	CASSESGRSYEQYF	TGCGCCAGCAGTGAAAGCGGGAGATCCTACGAGCAGTACTTC
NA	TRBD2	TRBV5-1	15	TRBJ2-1	CASGLGLAANNEQFF	TGCGCCAGCGGGTTGGGACTAGCGGCAAACAATGAGCAGTTCTTC
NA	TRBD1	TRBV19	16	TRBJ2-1	CASSLYRGRSYNEQFF	TGTGCCAGTAGTCTATACAGGGGGAGATCCTACAATGAGCAGTTCTTC
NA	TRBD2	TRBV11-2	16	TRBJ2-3	CASSRGLAGGEDTQYF	TGTGCCAGCAGCCGAGGACTAGCGGGAGGAGAAGATACGCAGTATTTT
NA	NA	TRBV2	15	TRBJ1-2	CASSERWAGAGGYTF	TGTGCCAGCAGTGAAAGGTGGGCAGGGGCTGGTGGCTACACCTTC
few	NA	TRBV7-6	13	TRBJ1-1	CASSLAGGAEAFF	TGTGCCAGCAGCTTAGCGGGGGGGGCTGAAGCTTTCTTT
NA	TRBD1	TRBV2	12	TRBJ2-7	CASSRTGYEQYF	TGTGCCAGCAGCAGGACAGGGTACGAGCAGTACTTC
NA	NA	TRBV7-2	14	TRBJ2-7	CASSLWDIFREQYF	TGTGCCAGCAGCCTTTGGGACATCTTCCGCGAGCAGTACTTC
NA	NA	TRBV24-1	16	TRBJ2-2	CATRGNRGRNTGELFF	TGTGCCACCAGGGGAAACAGAGGGAGGAACACCGGGGAGCTGTTTTTT
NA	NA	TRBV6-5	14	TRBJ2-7	CASTEPDYLYEQYF	TGTGCCAGCACCGAACCGGACTACCTCTACGAGCAGTACTTC
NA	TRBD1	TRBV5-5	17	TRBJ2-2	CASSLTGVRIPTGELFF	TGTGCCAGCAGCTTGACAGGGGTCCGCATCCCGACCGGGGAGCTGTTTTTT
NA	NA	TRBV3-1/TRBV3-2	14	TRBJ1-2	CASSLGGADYGYTF	TGTGCCAGCAGCTTGGGGGGGGCGGACTATGGCTACACCTTC
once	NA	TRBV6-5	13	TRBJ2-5	CASRQGYQETQYF	TGTGCCAGCAGACAGGGTTACCAAGAGACCCAGTACTTC
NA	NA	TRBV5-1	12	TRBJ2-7	CASSLGPGEQYF	TGCGCCAGCAGCTTGGGCCCGGGCGAGCAGTACTTC
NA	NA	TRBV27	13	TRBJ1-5	CASSLRVGQPQHF	TGTGCCAGCAGTTTACGGGTCGGACAGCCCCAGCATTTT
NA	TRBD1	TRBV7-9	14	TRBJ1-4	CASTRLSGGEKLFF	TGTGCCAGCACCCGATTATCAGGGGGTGAAAAACTGTTTTTT
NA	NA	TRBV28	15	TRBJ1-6	CASSPNRVFNSPLHF	TGTGCCAGCAGTCCCAACAGGGTTTTTAATTCACCCCTCCACTTT
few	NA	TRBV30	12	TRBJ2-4	CAWRPPENIQYF	TGTGCCTGGAGACCCCCAGAAAACATTCAGTACTTC
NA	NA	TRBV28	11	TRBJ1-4	CASSTSRKLFF	TGTGCCAGCAGTACCAGTCGAAAACTGTTTTTT
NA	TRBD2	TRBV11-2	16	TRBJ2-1	CASSLTSGVSYNEQFF	TGTGCCAGCAGCCTAACTAGCGGGGTTTCCTACAATGAGCAGTTCTTC
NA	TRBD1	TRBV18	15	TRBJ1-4	CASSPSSRGDEKLFF	TGTGCCAGCTCACCAAGTTCCAGGGGGGATGAAAAACTGTTTTTT
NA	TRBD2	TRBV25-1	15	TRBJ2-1	CASSEGTSGYNEQFF	TGTGCCAGCAGTGAGGGGACTAGCGGGTACAATGAGCAGTTCTTC
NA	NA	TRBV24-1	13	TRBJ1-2	CATSAGQTYGYTF	TGTGCCACCAGTGCCGGACAGACCTACGGCTACACCTTC
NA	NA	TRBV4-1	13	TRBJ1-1	CASSYSQGPEAFF	TGCGCCAGCAGCTATAGCCAGGGCCCCGAAGCTTTCTTT
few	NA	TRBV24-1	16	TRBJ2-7	CATSDTRTGGTYEQYF	TGTGCCACCAGTGATACCCGGACTGGGGGGACCTACGAGCAGTACTTC
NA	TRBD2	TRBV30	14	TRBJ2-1	CAWVTSGSLYEQFF	TGTGCCTGGGTTACTAGCGGGAGTTTATATGAGCAGTTCTTC
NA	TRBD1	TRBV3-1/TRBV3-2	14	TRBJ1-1	CASSQTGTGHEAFF	TGTGCCAGCAGCCAGACCGGGACAGGCCATGAAGCTTTCTTT
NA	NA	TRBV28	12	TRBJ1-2	CASSGGVYGYTF	TGTGCCAGCTCGGGCGGGGTGTACGGCTACACCTTC
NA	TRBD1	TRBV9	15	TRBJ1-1	CASSAGQGGTLKAFF	TGTGCCAGCAGCGCCGGACAGGGTGGAACACTGAAAGCTTTCTTT
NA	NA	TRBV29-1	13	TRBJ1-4	CSVAHTGSEKLFF	TGCAGCGTTGCCCATACAGGGAGTGAAAAACTGTTTTTT
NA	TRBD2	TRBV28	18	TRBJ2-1	CASARDIGTSGSYNEQFF	TGTGCCAGCGCCCGGGACATCGGGACTAGCGGATCCTACAATGAGCAGTTCTTC
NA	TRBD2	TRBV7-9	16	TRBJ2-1	CASSLRGLAGYNEQFF	TGTGCCAGCAGCTTGAGAGGACTAGCGGGATACAATGAGCAGTTCTTC
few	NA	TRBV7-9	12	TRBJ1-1	CASEARSPEAFF	TGTGCCAGCGAAGCACGGAGCCCTGAAGCTTTCTTT
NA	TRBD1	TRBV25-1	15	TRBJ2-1	CASSEGQGARNEQFF	TGTGCCAGCAGTGAAGGACAGGGGGCGCGCAATGAGCAGTTCTTC
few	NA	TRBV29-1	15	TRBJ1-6	CSVREADSHNSPLHF	TGCAGCGTGAGAGAGGCTGACAGCCATAATTCACCCCTCCACTTT
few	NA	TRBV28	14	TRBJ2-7	CASSSPPLDNEQYF	TGTGCCAGCAGTTCGCCGCCTCTGGACAACGAGCAGTACTTC
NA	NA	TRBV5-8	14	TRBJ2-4	CASTTGMAKNIQYF	TGTGCCAGCACCACAGGGATGGCCAAAAACATTCAGTACTTC
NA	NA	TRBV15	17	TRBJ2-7	CATSRGNQRLNSYEQYF	TGTGCCACCAGCAGAGGGAACCAGCGGCTCAACTCCTACGAGCAGTACTTC